These T cell receptor beta chains were read from a single sample in a study of blood T cell repertoires in COVID-19. The repertoire was sequenced with immunoSEQ multiplex PCR; TCRdb's copy has only in-frame clones and lacks some. The sample has about 250,000 clones; 88% are singletons. The sample was peripheral blood. The receptor source for this set is a woman in her thirties with acute or convalescent COVID-19. The CDR3 runs from the conserved cysteine through the conserved F or W. Each record gives: CDR3 protein, J gene, V gene.

CDR3aa: CASSHVPGHTNYGYTF; j_gene: TRBJ1-2; v_gene: TRBV7-2
CDR3aa: CASSLGGDIQYF; j_gene: TRBJ2-4; v_gene: TRBV5-5
CDR3aa: CASSPRVQPLAYEQYF; j_gene: TRBJ2-7; v_gene: TRBV18
CDR3aa: CATSGQGGKSYNEQFF; j_gene: TRBJ2-1; v_gene: TRBV24-1
CDR3aa: CASSFGTRLREQYF; j_gene: TRBJ2-7; v_gene: TRBV5-4
CDR3aa: CASSSPQGGGPYEQYF; j_gene: TRBJ2-7; v_gene: TRBV5-4
CDR3aa: CASSEAVWDRVYTGELFF; j_gene: TRBJ2-2; v_gene: TRBV6-1
CDR3aa: CVTGTTGELFF; j_gene: TRBJ2-2; v_gene: TRBV25-1
CDR3aa: CASSAPPSGLPYEQYF; j_gene: TRBJ2-7; v_gene: TRBV5-1
CDR3aa: CASSLGGRGHTNTGELFF; j_gene: TRBJ2-2; v_gene: TRBV5-1
CDR3aa: CAWTTPSGSSYNEQFF; j_gene: TRBJ2-1; v_gene: TRBV30
CDR3aa: CASGPGTSGSNEQFF; j_gene: TRBJ2-1; v_gene: TRBV12-5
CDR3aa: CATGTSDTPELFF; j_gene: TRBJ2-2; v_gene: TRBV24-1
CDR3aa: CASHQGQGRLQPQHF; j_gene: TRBJ1-5; v_gene: TRBV2
CDR3aa: CASRATALTDTQYF; j_gene: TRBJ2-3; v_gene: TRBV6-5
CDR3aa: CASTSKGTESTDTQYF; j_gene: TRBJ2-3; v_gene: TRBV6-6
CDR3aa: CASSLGDRTGETQYF; j_gene: TRBJ2-5; v_gene: TRBV7-9
CDR3aa: CSATRDRTQYF; j_gene: TRBJ2-3; v_gene: TRBV20-1
CDR3aa: CASSGVFLAGVNEQFF; j_gene: TRBJ2-1; v_gene: TRBV25-1
CDR3aa: CASSLGAGGPQYEQYF; j_gene: TRBJ2-7; v_gene: TRBV5-1
CDR3aa: CASSSLPGLPIGEQYF; j_gene: TRBJ2-7; v_gene: TRBV27
CDR3aa: CSVATGGSYEQYF; j_gene: TRBJ2-7; v_gene: TRBV29-1
CDR3aa: CSALPAGDTEAFF; j_gene: TRBJ1-1; v_gene: TRBV29-1
CDR3aa: CASSRETGLPWGEEGNEVQFF; j_gene: TRBJ2-1; v_gene: TRBV19
CDR3aa: CASTEKRGGYYEQYF; j_gene: TRBJ2-7; v_gene: TRBV19
CDR3aa: CASSDSYEQYF; j_gene: TRBJ2-7; v_gene: TRBV5-6
CDR3aa: CASSRGSKRETQYF; j_gene: TRBJ2-5; v_gene: TRBV6-5
CDR3aa: CATSEEGQPFAYEQYF; j_gene: TRBJ2-7; v_gene: TRBV24-1
CDR3aa: CASSLTRGLLGFYGEQFF; j_gene: TRBJ2-1; v_gene: TRBV5-6
CDR3aa: CASSGGQGAYGYTF; j_gene: TRBJ1-2; v_gene: TRBV18
CDR3aa: CASSPPISRRNTEAFF; j_gene: TRBJ1-1; v_gene: TRBV18
CDR3aa: CASSIFSGRGEQFF; j_gene: TRBJ2-1; v_gene: TRBV19
CDR3aa: CAISPRTGFGNQPQHF; j_gene: TRBJ1-5; v_gene: TRBV10-3
CDR3aa: CASSASGGSEQYF; j_gene: TRBJ2-7; v_gene: TRBV9
CDR3aa: CASSQDRVADTQYF; j_gene: TRBJ2-3; v_gene: TRBV4-1
CDR3aa: CASIRVGMVDEQFF; j_gene: TRBJ2-1; v_gene: TRBV7-9
CDR3aa: CASSASSPSYNEQFF; j_gene: TRBJ2-1; v_gene: TRBV9
CDR3aa: CASTRASVYNEQFF; j_gene: TRBJ2-1; v_gene: TRBV6-5
CDR3aa: CASSYSPDRGGGYTF; j_gene: TRBJ1-2; v_gene: TRBV6-5
CDR3aa: CASSGWTRITGELFF; j_gene: TRBJ2-2; v_gene: TRBV5-1
CDR3aa: CASSIFGPEGDEQFF; j_gene: TRBJ2-1; v_gene: TRBV19
CDR3aa: CSSGLAGANEQFF; j_gene: TRBJ2-1; v_gene: TRBV29-1
CDR3aa: CASFPSREYQETQYF; j_gene: TRBJ2-5; v_gene: TRBV19
CDR3aa: CASSLTSYNEQFF; j_gene: TRBJ2-1; v_gene: TRBV5-5
CDR3aa: CASSQVTGWGSQETQYF; j_gene: TRBJ2-5; v_gene: TRBV3-1/TRBV3-2
CDR3aa: CSVNPQGTGGELFF; j_gene: TRBJ2-2; v_gene: TRBV29-1
CDR3aa: CASSGTGDWNEQFF; j_gene: TRBJ2-1; v_gene: TRBV5-1
CDR3aa: CATSTGTLNEKLFF; j_gene: TRBJ1-4; v_gene: TRBV15
CDR3aa: CASSPQPTGDEKLFF; j_gene: TRBJ1-4; v_gene: TRBV18
CDR3aa: CASSGQGSGNTIYF; j_gene: TRBJ1-3; v_gene: TRBV18
CDR3aa: CASSFPRWRYNEQFF; j_gene: TRBJ2-1; v_gene: TRBV5-6
CDR3aa: CATSAGRGIAETQYF; j_gene: TRBJ2-5; v_gene: TRBV24-1
CDR3aa: CASSDNRASTDTQYF; j_gene: TRBJ2-3; v_gene: TRBV25-1
CDR3aa: CASSPSGGVNNQPQHF; j_gene: TRBJ1-5; v_gene: TRBV6-2/TRBV6-3
CDR3aa: CASSGTGTKVGPVEKAFF; j_gene: TRBJ1-1; v_gene: TRBV5-6